The rows below give T cell receptor beta chains drawn from one sample of a study of breast tumors, draining lymph nodes, adjacent tissues. In TCRdb, the multiplex PCR reads were re-called with MiXCR into one record per CDR3 protein. The repertoire holds around 230,000 distinct CDR3 sequences, with around 34% as singletons. What was sequenced was axillary lymph node tissue. These TCRs come from a female donor with breast cancer. Some clones in this sample may be carry-over from other donors' samples. Both conserved end residues are part of each CDR3. Fields, in order: J gene, V gene, D gene, clone size, CDR3 protein, CDR3 DNA. The D gene is left open where the match is weak. Not every row has a clone size; where given, it reads once, few, many or a size class.

j_call: TRBJ1-6; v_call: TRBV2; d_call: TRBD1; clone_size: -; cdr3_aa: CASSLTPRGQNSPLHF; cdr3_nt: TGTGCCAGCAGCCTAACCCCAAGGGGGCAGAATTCACCCCTCCACTTT
j_call: TRBJ2-6; v_call: TRBV29-1; d_call: -; clone_size: many; cdr3_aa: CSVEEPGSGANVLTF; cdr3_nt: TGCAGCGTTGAAGAACCCGGCTCTGGGGCCAACGTCCTGACTTTC
j_call: TRBJ2-5; v_call: TRBV5-4; d_call: TRBD2; clone_size: few; cdr3_aa: CASSFPSGGIQETQYF; cdr3_nt: TGTGCCAGCAGCTTCCCTAGCGGGGGGATCCAAGAGACCCAGTACTTC
j_call: TRBJ2-5; v_call: TRBV5-1; d_call: TRBD2; clone_size: many; cdr3_aa: CASSPGLAGGETQYF; cdr3_nt: TGCGCCAGCAGCCCGGGACTAGCGGGAGGAGAGACCCAGTACTTC
j_call: TRBJ2-7; v_call: TRBV14; d_call: -; clone_size: -; cdr3_aa: CASSHGAAARGRDEQYF; cdr3_nt: TGTGCCAGCAGCCACGGGGCGGCGGCTCGGGGGCGTGACGAGCAGTACTTC
j_call: TRBJ2-1; v_call: TRBV6-5; d_call: TRBD1; clone_size: many; cdr3_aa: CASSYGTDTYNEQFF; cdr3_nt: TGTGCCAGCAGTTACGGGACAGATACCTACAATGAGCAGTTCTTC
j_call: TRBJ1-4; v_call: TRBV30; d_call: -; clone_size: -; cdr3_aa: CAWSVLGGFGEKLFF; cdr3_nt: TGTGCCTGGAGTGTACTTGGGGGATTTGGTGAAAAACTGTTTTTT
j_call: TRBJ2-2; v_call: TRBV29-1; d_call: -; clone_size: many; cdr3_aa: CSVGGVNTGELFF; cdr3_nt: TGCAGCGTAGGCGGGGTTAACACCGGGGAGCTGTTTTTT
j_call: TRBJ1-2; v_call: TRBV5-6; d_call: TRBD1; clone_size: many; cdr3_aa: CASSNSGTGGRDGYTF; cdr3_nt: TGTGCCAGCAGCAACTCGGGGACAGGGGGCAGGGATGGCTACACCTTC
j_call: TRBJ1-2; v_call: TRBV4-1; d_call: -; clone_size: many; cdr3_aa: CASSQEPGLSNYGYTF; cdr3_nt: TGCGCCAGCAGCCAAGAACCAGGACTCTCTAACTATGGCTACACCTTC
j_call: TRBJ2-1; v_call: TRBV20-1; d_call: -; clone_size: -; cdr3_aa: CSAPELRSGLYGYNEQFF; cdr3_nt: TGCAGTGCTCCAGAGCTCAGGTCAGGGCTCTATGGCTACAATGAGCAGTTCTTC
j_call: TRBJ2-3; v_call: TRBV24-1; d_call: TRBD2; clone_size: many; cdr3_aa: CATSDPGTSGTDTQYF; cdr3_nt: TGTGCCACCAGTGATCCCGGGACTAGCGGCACAGATACGCAGTATTTT
j_call: TRBJ1-5; v_call: TRBV6-2/TRBV6-3; d_call: -; clone_size: -; cdr3_aa: CASSYVGNQPQHF; cdr3_nt: TGTGCCAGCAGTTACGTTGGGAATCAGCCCCAGCATTTT
j_call: TRBJ2-7; v_call: TRBV20-1; d_call: TRBD1; clone_size: many; cdr3_aa: CSARNLGTGIYEQYF; cdr3_nt: TGCAGTGCTAGGAACCTTGGGACAGGGATTTACGAGCAGTACTTC
j_call: TRBJ2-6; v_call: TRBV12-3/TRBV12-4; d_call: -; clone_size: -; cdr3_aa: CASSPKAGANVLTF; cdr3_nt: TGTGCCAGCAGTCCGAAAGCAGGGGCCAACGTCCTGACTTTC
j_call: TRBJ2-2; v_call: TRBV7-2; d_call: TRBD2; clone_size: many; cdr3_aa: CASSLETRLAGFYRELFF; cdr3_nt: TGTGCCAGCAGCCTAGAGACGAGACTAGCGGGGTTCTATAGGGAGCTGTTTTTT
j_call: TRBJ1-2; v_call: TRBV6-1; d_call: TRBD1; clone_size: many; cdr3_aa: CASSEGTGRRGYTF; cdr3_nt: TGTGCCAGCAGTGAGGGGACAGGGCGTAGGGGCTACACCTTC
j_call: TRBJ1-4; v_call: TRBV7-2; d_call: TRBD1; clone_size: -; cdr3_aa: CASSLEIGQGNEKLFF; cdr3_nt: TGTGCCAGCAGCTTAGAGATAGGACAGGGGAATGAAAAACTGTTTTTT
j_call: TRBJ1-5; v_call: TRBV6-1; d_call: -; clone_size: few; cdr3_aa: CASSEYRVHQPQHF; cdr3_nt: TGTGCCAGCAGTGAATACAGGGTCCATCAGCCCCAGCATTTT
j_call: TRBJ2-1; v_call: TRBV29-1; d_call: TRBD2; clone_size: many; cdr3_aa: CSVRTSSYNEQFF; cdr3_nt: TGCAGCGTTCGGACTAGCAGCTACAATGAGCAGTTCTTC
j_call: TRBJ2-5; v_call: TRBV6-2/TRBV6-3; d_call: -; clone_size: many; cdr3_aa: CASSSTKTQYF; cdr3_nt: TGTGCCAGCAGTTCAACGAAGACCCAGTACTTC
j_call: TRBJ2-1; v_call: TRBV24-1; d_call: -; clone_size: -; cdr3_aa: CASWSASYEQFF; cdr3_nt: TGTGCCAGCTGGTCAGCCTCCTACGAGCAGTTCTTC
j_call: TRBJ2-2; v_call: TRBV10-3; d_call: TRBD1; clone_size: -; cdr3_aa: CAPNLGQPQTGELFF; cdr3_nt: TGTGCCCCGAATTTGGGACAGCCCCAGACCGGGGAGCTGTTTTTT
j_call: TRBJ1-2; v_call: TRBV4-2; d_call: TRBD1; clone_size: many; cdr3_aa: CASSQVAGQGSYGYTF; cdr3_nt: TGTGCCAGCAGCCAAGTGGCAGGACAGGGCTCTTATGGCTACACCTTC
j_call: TRBJ2-1; v_call: TRBV20-1; d_call: -; clone_size: -; cdr3_aa: CSARDARGNNEQFF; cdr3_nt: TGCAGTGCTAGGGACGCCAGGGGAAACAATGAGCAGTTCTTC
j_call: TRBJ1-2; v_call: TRBV7-3; d_call: TRBD1; clone_size: -; cdr3_aa: CASSLDRTNYGYTF; cdr3_nt: TGTGCCAGCAGCTTGGACAGGACTAACTATGGCTACACCTTC
j_call: TRBJ2-5; v_call: TRBV29-1; d_call: -; clone_size: many; cdr3_aa: CSVEGQIQETQYF; cdr3_nt: TGCAGCGTTGAAGGGCAGATACAAGAGACCCAGTACTTC
j_call: TRBJ2-5; v_call: TRBV10-3; d_call: -; clone_size: -; cdr3_aa: CAISPPGQGALATPSDGYQETQYF; cdr3_nt: -
j_call: TRBJ2-3; v_call: TRBV20-1; d_call: TRBD2; clone_size: -; cdr3_aa: CSAGLAGALGDTQYF; cdr3_nt: TGCAGTGCTGGTCTAGCGGGAGCGCTAGGGGATACGCAGTATTTT
j_call: TRBJ2-3; v_call: TRBV19; d_call: -; clone_size: many; cdr3_aa: CASSIVRGGTDTQYF; cdr3_nt: TGTGCCAGTAGTATCGTGCGGGGCGGCACAGATACGCAGTATTTT
j_call: TRBJ2-7; v_call: TRBV20-1; d_call: -; clone_size: many; cdr3_aa: CSARVGSGPYEQYF; cdr3_nt: TGCAGTGCTAGAGTAGGTAGCGGTCCCTACGAGCAGTACTTC
j_call: TRBJ1-1; v_call: TRBV2; d_call: -; clone_size: few; cdr3_aa: CASSDRAGTTEAFF; cdr3_nt: TGTGCCAGCAGTGATAGGGCAGGGACCACTGAAGCTTTCTTT
j_call: TRBJ1-6; v_call: TRBV15; d_call: -; clone_size: many; cdr3_aa: CATSRGGGGTPLHF; cdr3_nt: TGTGCCACCAGCAGGGGAGGGGGAGGAACACCCCTCCACTTT
j_call: TRBJ2-1; v_call: TRBV7-6; d_call: TRBD2; clone_size: many; cdr3_aa: CASSLVGVILAGGRSYNEQFF; cdr3_nt: TGTGCCAGCAGCTTAGTAGGGGTTATCCTAGCGGGAGGGAGGTCCTACAATGAGCAGTTCTTC
j_call: TRBJ1-6; v_call: TRBV7-6; d_call: TRBD1; clone_size: many; cdr3_aa: CASSLAAGQKGPNRSPLHF; cdr3_nt: TGTGCCAGCAGCTTAGCTGCGGGACAGAAAGGGCCAAATCGTTCACCCCTCCACTTT
j_call: TRBJ2-7; v_call: TRBV5-4; d_call: TRBD1; clone_size: few; cdr3_aa: CASSEGQNYEQYF; cdr3_nt: TGTGCCAGCAGCGAGGGACAGAACTACGAGCAGTACTTC
j_call: TRBJ2-5; v_call: TRBV20-1; d_call: -; clone_size: -; cdr3_aa: CSARGTVGKTQYF; cdr3_nt: TGCAGTGCTAGAGGGACCGTAGGGAAGACCCAGTACTTC
j_call: TRBJ1-4; v_call: TRBV10-2; d_call: TRBD1; clone_size: many; cdr3_aa: CASSELAGGYEKLFF; cdr3_nt: TGCGCCAGCAGTGAGTTAGCAGGGGGCTATGAAAAACTGTTTTTT
j_call: TRBJ2-7; v_call: TRBV11-3; d_call: -; clone_size: many; cdr3_aa: CASSVGGPYEQYF; cdr3_nt: TGTGCCAGCAGCGTTGGAGGCCCCTACGAGCAGTACTTC
j_call: TRBJ2-1; v_call: TRBV7-9; d_call: TRBD2; clone_size: many; cdr3_aa: CASSHATSANNEQFF; cdr3_nt: TGTGCCAGCAGCCATGCGACTAGCGCAAACAATGAGCAGTTCTTC
j_call: TRBJ1-5; v_call: TRBV20-1; d_call: -; clone_size: -; cdr3_aa: CSARDQAGWNTGDQPQHF; cdr3_nt: TGCAGTGCTAGAGATCAAGCGGGATGGAACACCGGGGATCAGCCCCAGCATTTT
j_call: TRBJ2-7; v_call: TRBV5-6; d_call: TRBD1; clone_size: -; cdr3_aa: CASLFGQGPIDEQYF; cdr3_nt: TGTGCTAGCCTCTTTGGACAGGGCCCCATAGACGAGCAGTACTTC
j_call: TRBJ2-1; v_call: TRBV27; d_call: -; clone_size: few; cdr3_aa: CASRDRRDEQFF; cdr3_nt: TGTGCCAGCAGGGACAGGAGGGATGAGCAGTTCTTC
j_call: TRBJ1-2; v_call: TRBV2; d_call: -; clone_size: -; cdr3_aa: CATSASETDYGYTF; cdr3_nt: TGTGCCACCAGTGCTTCTGAAACCGACTATGGCTACACCTTC
j_call: TRBJ1-6; v_call: TRBV5-1; d_call: TRBD1; clone_size: -; cdr3_aa: CASSEGQGNSPLHF; cdr3_nt: TGCGCCAGCAGCGAAGGACAGGGTAATTCCCCCCTCCACTTT